What follows are 10 T cell receptor beta chains derived from one specimen sequenced in a study of early T cells in non-severe SARS-CoV-2 infection. TCRdb recomputed calls from the 5' RACE reads with MiXCR, one row per CDR3 protein. The table includes roughly 50,000 distinct CDR3 sequences, 8.5% to 10% detected once. Sequencing was performed on whole blood. The receptor set was obtained from an adult who was a healthcare worker with PCR-confirmed SARS-CoV-2 infection or an uninfected control (not recorded which).

As to this clonotype: The junction does not match germline at one end; this may be a read error. The genes are TRBV27 and TRBJ2-2; D possibly corresponds to TRBD2 (5 bases). The germline CDR1 and CDR2 sequences are MNHEY and SMNVEV (reference sequence). The CDR3 extends over 14 amino acids. The CDR3 DNA is TGTGCCAGCAAAGTACAGCCCAACACCGGGGAGCCGTTTTTT. Residues: CASKVQPNTGEPFF.

This clonotype was recorded at least ten times. V gene TRBV7-9 combines with J gene TRBJ2-7; D possibly corresponds to TRBD2 (6 bases). CDR1 is SEHNR and CDR2 is FQNEAQ in the germline V gene (reference sequence). Trimming removed 4 bases from V and 2 bases from J, with 12 bases in between. The CDR3 totals 14 residues. CDR3 sequence (DNA): TGTGCCAGCAGCTATGCCGGGGGACCCTACGAGCAGTACTTC. Protein product: CASSYAGGPYEQYF.

The chain carries TRBV3-1 and TRBJ1-4; unclear D gene. The germline V gene encodes CDR1 LGHDT and CDR2 YNNKEL (reference sequence). CDR3 length: 15 amino acids. V lost 4 bases to trimming and J lost 5 bases, with 14 bases between them. In nucleotides, the CDR3 is TGTGCCAGCAGCCTTCCGCCCCCGAGGAATGAAAAACTGTTTTTT. Its protein product is CASSLPPPRNEKLFF.

This clonotype was recorded a few times. The genes are TRBV7-3 and TRBJ2-7, with 9 bases aligning to TRBD2. CDR3 length: 14 amino acids. The germline CDR1 and CDR2 sequences are SGHTA and FQGTGA. Trimming cost V 5 bases and J 5 bases; bases outside gene matches: 7. CDR3: CASSPGLANHEQYF. In DNA form, the CDR3 reads TGTGCCAGCAGCCCGGGACTAGCTAACCACGAGCAGTACTTC.

The V call is TRBV28, the J call TRBJ2-7; tentative D call: TRBD1 (6 bases). V lost 2 bases to trimming and J lost 2 bases, with 7 bases between them. In germline, CDR1 is MDHEN, CDR2 SYDVKM. The CDR3 sequence is 13 residues long. The CDR3 loop reads CASSLDRPYEQYF. CDR3 nucleotides: TGTGCCAGCAGTTTAGACAGGCCCTACGAGCAGTACTTC.

Ten or more counts support this clonotype. The genes are TRBV27 and TRBJ2-3; perhaps TRBD2 as D (6 bases). This CDR3 spans 15 amino acids. Germline lookup yields CDR1 MNHEY and CDR2 SMNVEV (reference sequence). V was pared by 2 bases and J by 1 base, with 10 bases between. CDR3 in amino acids: CASSLGGRGTDTQYF. The CDR3 DNA follows: TGTGCCAGCAGTTTAGGGGGGAGAGGCACAGATACGCAGTATTTT.

This clonotype was observed many times. The chain is built from TRBV6-8 and TRBJ1-4, with 7 bases that match TRBD1. The CDR3 contains 15 residues. Per germline, CDR1 MNHGY and CDR2 SAAAGT. The V and J ends lost 0 bases and 7 bases, in that order; junction bases with no gene match: 5. DNA of the CDR3: TGTGCCAGCAGTTACTCGGAGGGGGCCGGTGAAAAACTGTTTTTT. This encodes CASSYSEGAGEKLFF.

This clonotype was picked up a small number of times. The chain couples TRBV6-4 to TRBJ1-2; 7 positions match TRBD1. Germline V gives CDR1 MRHNA, CDR2 SNTAGT. The CDR3 consists of 15 residues. Trimming at V came to 2 bases and at J to 4 bases, leaving 7 bases not matched to a gene. In DNA, the CDR3 is TGTGCCAGCAGTGACGGTAACAGGGGAACCTATGGCTACACCTTC. Its translation: CASSDGNRGTYGYTF.

This clonotype has a count of ten or more. The chain combines TRBV7-9 with TRBJ2-1, with D perhaps TRBD2 (5 bases). In germline, CDR1 is SEHNR, CDR2 FQNEAQ (reference sequence). Trimming took off 0 bases at V and 5 bases at J, with 11 bases between the two ends. There are 15 residues in the CDR3. The CDR3 region has the DNA TGTGCCAGCAGCTTAGCGCTCGGGGTAGACAATGAGCAGTTCTTC. As protein: CASSLALGVDNEQFF. The variable domain in full, with the rest retrieved from reference TRBV7-9 and TRBJ2-1, is DTGVSQNPRHKITKRGQNVTFRCDPISEHNRLYWYRQTLGQGPEFLTYFQNEAQLEKSRLLSDRFSAERPKGSFSTLEIQRTEQGDSAMYLCASSLALGVDNEQFFGPGTRLTVL.

CDR3 residues: CASSGRGEGSKNIQYF. In DNA, the CDR3 is TGTGCCAGCAGCGGAAGGGGGGAGGGAAGCAAAAACATTCAGTACTTC. V is TRBV13 and J is TRBJ2-4; a possible D gene is TRBD2 (7 bases). This CDR3 is 16 amino acids long. The germline CDR1 and CDR2 sequences are PRHDT and FYEKMQ (reference sequence). The V end lost 5 bases, the J end lost 3 bases, and 17 bases lay between the germline ends. Together with reference TRBV13 and TRBJ2-4, the CDR3 gives the full variable domain: AAGVIQSPRHLIKEKRETATLKCYPIPRHDTVYWYQQGPGQDPQFLISFYEKMQSDKGSIPDRFSAQQFSDYHSELNMSSLELGDSALYFCASSGRGEGSKNIQYFGAGTRLSVL.